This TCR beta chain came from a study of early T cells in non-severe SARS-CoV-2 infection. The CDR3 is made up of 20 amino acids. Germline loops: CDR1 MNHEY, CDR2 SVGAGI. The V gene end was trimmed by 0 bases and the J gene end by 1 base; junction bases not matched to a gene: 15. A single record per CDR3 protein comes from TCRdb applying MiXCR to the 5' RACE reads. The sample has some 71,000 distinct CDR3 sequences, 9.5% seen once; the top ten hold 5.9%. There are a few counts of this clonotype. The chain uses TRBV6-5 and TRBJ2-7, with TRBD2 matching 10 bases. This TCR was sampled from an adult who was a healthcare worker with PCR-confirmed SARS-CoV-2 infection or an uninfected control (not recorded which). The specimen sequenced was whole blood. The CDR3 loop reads CASSYSLGTSDKRGSYEQYF. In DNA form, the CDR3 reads TGTGCCAGCAGTTACTCCCTCGGGACTAGCGACAAGAGGGGGTCCTACGAGCAGTACTTC.